Included here is one T cell receptor beta chain sequence, with context. What it binds is unknown. The source of the sample is a study of post-analysis software for immune sequencing data. Study-wide results and caveats: Patients showed TRBV5-6, TRBV5-1 and TRBV20-1 among five TRBV segments more frequent than in controls.

The CDR3 spans 14 residues. V lost 2 bases and J 2 bases, leaving 8 bases between the germline ends. The germline CDR1 and CDR2 sequences are LGHDT and YNNKEL (reference sequence). The authors incorporated unique molecular identifiers into the TCR beta cDNA libraries. TCRdb reprocessed the PCR reads via MiXCR and lists one record per CDR3 protein. Found here are about 200,000 distinct CDR3 sequences, about 30% of them singletons; the top ten hold around 3.7%. The sequence came from a girl aged 2-17 years with multiple sclerosis. This chain joins TRBV3-1 and TRBJ2-3; D is uncertain. Sequenced sample: blood. The CDR3 region has the DNA TGTGCCAGCAGCCAATACGTCACCACAGATACGCAGTATTTT. Its protein is CASSQYVTTDTQYF.